These 26 T cell receptor beta chains were sequenced from one sample in a study of CD8+ T cells in alopecia areata (dated by TCRdb to between 2017 and 2018). The treatment or condition label, as the study defines it: oral pan-JAK inhibitor, 5-10 mg twice daily. Preparation of the library involved the immunoSEQ multiplex PCR assay. For TCR sequencing, RNA was extracted from every sample and reverse transcribed into cDNA to serve as template. TCRdb limited this immuneACCESS table to in-frame rearrangements with V and J called. A share of clones is missing; checked studies link under half to unresolved V genes, and the rest is unexplained. The table for this sample lists roughly 100,000 clones; almost 60% of them were counted only once. The ten most abundant clones make up about a sixth of the sample. The sequenced sample was CD8+ T cells sorted from blood, obtained at approximately week 60, from a patient treated with tofacitinib. The source is a human donor with alopecia areata.

This sequence joins TRBV27 and TRBJ2-1, with D perhaps TRBD1 (5 bases). The CDR3 extends over 16 amino acids. The V gene lost 7 bases and the J gene lost 0 bases, with 16 bases spanning the gap. The germline gives CDR1 MNHEY, CDR2 SMNVEV (reference sequence). The CDR3 spells CASKKQARSSYNEQFF. In nucleotides, the CDR3 is TGTGCCAGCAAAAAACAGGCTAGGAGCTCCTACAATGAGCAGTTCTTC.

This clone has a handful of counts. The V call is TRBV10-3, the J call TRBJ1-2; D gene unclear. CDR1 is ENHRY, CDR2 SYGVKD, per germline. This CDR3 is built from 13 residues. The V end was cut by 8 bases, the J end by 6 bases, with 16 bases between. The CDR3 bases are TGTGCCATCGACCCGGACGGTAGAAATGGCTACACCTTC. The encoded protein is CAIDPDGRNGYTF.

CDR3 amino acids: CASSLRTLGTNEQYF. The CDR3 DNA follows: TGTGCCAGCAGCCTCCGGACTTTGGGGACTAACGAGCAGTACTTC. This sequence joins TRBV7-9 and TRBJ2-7; TRBD2 aligns across 7 bases. This CDR3 is built from 15 residues. Germline CDR1 is SEHNR and CDR2 is FQNEAQ (reference sequence). V lost 5 bases, J lost 5 bases, and 12 bases stayed unmatched.

This clone was seen a handful of times. The chain carries TRBV4-1 and TRBJ2-7; 12 bases align to TRBD2. The CDR3 length is 15 residues. Germline V lookup: CDR1 MGHRA, CDR2 YSYEKL. V lost 2 bases to trimming and J lost 4 bases; unmatched junction nucleotides: 3. The chain's CDR3 is CASSQKTSGGYEQYF. As DNA, the CDR3 is TGCGCCAGCAGCCAAAAGACTAGCGGGGGATACGAGCAGTACTTC.

The gene calls are TRBV4-1 and TRBJ1-2, with D perhaps matching TRBD1 (5 bases). The V gene's germline CDR1 is MGHRA and CDR2 YSYEKL. There are 14 residues in the CDR3. V gave up 0 bases and J gave up 8 bases, with 13 bases separating them. The CDR3 DNA reads as TGCGCCAGCAGCCAAGATGTAGGGGAATGGGGCTACACCTTC. This gives the protein CASSQDVGEWGYTF.

The V gene is TRBV5-1, the J gene TRBJ2-7; D remains ambiguous. This CDR3 is built from 16 residues. The V end was cut by 0 bases, the J end by 0 bases, with 13 bases between. Germline CDR1 SGHRS, CDR2 YFSETQ. CDR3 coding DNA: TGCGCCAGCAGCTTGGGTGTCGGATATAGCTCCTACGAGCAGTACTTC. Translating gives CASSLGVGYSSYEQYF. Full variable domain (rest looked up from reference TRBV5-1 and TRBJ2-7): KAGVTQTPRYLIKTRGQQVTLSCSPISGHRSVSWYQQTPGQGLQFLFEYFSETQRNKGNFPGRFSGRQFSNSRSEMNVSTLELGDSALYLCASSLGVGYSSYEQYFGPGTRLTVT.

This clone appeared a single time. The V call is TRBV7-8, the J call TRBJ2-7; possible D gene TRBD1, 5 bases. This CDR3 has 12 amino acids. Trimming took 4 bases from V and 7 from J, leaving 11 bases between them. Germline V gives CDR1 SGHVS, CDR2 FQNEAQ. Written as DNA, the CDR3 is TGTGCCAGCAGCTGGGGCCGGTCGGAGCAGTACTTC. It translates to CASSWGRSEQYF.

Only one count was recorded for this clone. The chain links TRBV2 to TRBJ2-3, with D perhaps assigned TRBD1 or TRBD2 (6 bases each). Trimming shortened V by 4 bases and J by 6 bases, and 14 bases separated the two germline ends. The V gene's germline CDR1 is SNHLY and CDR2 FYNNEI. The CDR3 runs 14 residues. As DNA, the CDR3 is TGTGCCAGCAGTGTTACGGGGGCGTGGGATACGCAGTATTTT. It is translated as CASSVTGAWDTQYF.

This clone came up a few times. This rearrangement joins TRBV19 to TRBJ1-1; the match to TRBD1 covers 7 bases. This CDR3 spans 17 amino acids. Germline lookup yields CDR1 LNHDA and CDR2 SQIVND (reference sequence). The V and J ends lost 3 bases and 1 base, in that order; junction bases with no gene match: 11. For the CDR3, the DNA is TGTGCCAGTAGTATTGGGGGCCCCTGGACAGGGAACACTGAAGCTTTCTTT. Encoded protein: CASSIGGPWTGNTEAFF.

The gene calls are TRBV11-1 and TRBJ2-7; no definite D call. The V end lost 0 bases, the J end lost 2 bases, and 14 bases lay between the germline ends. Germline V CDR1 and CDR2: SGHAT, FQDESV (reference sequence). This CDR3 contains 16 residues. The CDR3 nucleotides are TGTGCCAGCAGCTTAGCTTGGACGGACCCGCCCTACGAGCAGTACTTC. This gives the protein CASSLAWTDPPYEQYF.

The chain combines TRBV9 with TRBJ2-3, with D hard to call. Germline V gives CDR1 SGDLS, CDR2 YYNGEE. The V gene lost 0 bases and the J gene lost 3 bases, with 11 bases spanning the gap. This CDR3 is built from 15 residues. The chain's CDR3 is CASSVAVRSTDTQYF. The DNA for the CDR3 is TGTGCCAGCAGCGTAGCTGTGAGGTCAACAGATACGCAGTATTTT.

The rearrangement links TRBV19 to TRBJ2-6, with D perhaps TRBD2 (6 bases). The CDR3 spans 18 residues. With 5 bases removed from V and 0 bases from J, the gap between germline ends came to 17 bases. Per the germline V gene, CDR1 is LNHDA and CDR2 is SQIVND (reference sequence). CDR3 region: CASSSSEGALSGANVLTF. Here the CDR3 DNA reads TGTGCCAGTAGTTCTTCGGAGGGTGCTCTCTCTGGGGCCAACGTCCTGACTTTC.

In its sample, this clone was seen a few times. V usage is TRBV13 and J usage is TRBJ1-2, with TRBD1 matching 10 bases. The V and J ends lost 0 bases and 7 bases, in that order; junction bases with no gene match: 5. The CDR3 covers 15 residues. The germline V gene has CDR1 PRHDT and CDR2 FYEKMQ (reference sequence). CDR3 loop: CASSLGTDRGLGYTF. For the CDR3, the DNA is TGTGCCAGCAGCTTAGGGACCGACAGGGGGCTTGGCTACACCTTC.

This clone was seen a handful of times. This chain connects TRBV13 to TRBJ2-5; 8 bases map to TRBD1. This CDR3 has 13 amino acids. The germline CDR1 and CDR2 sequences are PRHDT and FYEKMQ (reference sequence). V was clipped by 5 bases and J by 6 bases; unmatched bases: 5. The CDR3 loop is CASSSRDRQTQYF. For the CDR3, the DNA is TGTGCCAGCAGCAGCCGGGACAGGCAGACCCAGTACTTC.

The gene calls are TRBV14 and TRBJ2-3; D not resolved. With 5 bases removed from V and 5 bases from J, the gap between germline ends came to 8 bases. The CDR3 contains 12 residues. Per the germline V gene, CDR1 is SGHDN and CDR2 is FVKESK. The chain's CDR3 is CASSYSQDTQYF. CDR3 sequence (DNA): TGTGCCAGCAGCTATTCCCAAGATACGCAGTATTTT.

The chain combines TRBV5-1 with TRBJ2-1; D may be TRBD2 (6 bases). The CDR3 consists of 15 residues. The V end was cut by 0 bases, the J end by 5 bases, with 12 bases between. Germline CDR1 and CDR2: SGHRS and YFSETQ. The DNA for the CDR3 is TGCGCCAGCAGCTTGGCCGGGGGTGCGCACAATGAGCAGTTCTTC. It yields the protein CASSLAGGAHNEQFF.

This clone was found a few times. The chain couples TRBV6-5 to TRBJ1-3; 8 nucleotides line up with TRBD1. The CDR3 runs 14 residues. Germline lookup yields CDR1 MNHEY and CDR2 SVGAGI. With 10 bases clipped from V and 0 bases from J, the junction kept 5 bases outside the gene matches. The CDR3 spells CATWTGSSGNTIYF. Written as DNA, the CDR3 is TGTGCCACCTGGACAGGGAGCTCTGGAAACACCATATATTTT.

This clone was counted only a few times. This chain uses TRBV15 with TRBJ2-7; 7 nucleotides align to TRBD1. Trimming cost V 3 bases and J 4 bases; bases outside gene matches: 6. The CDR3 is made up of 14 amino acids. CDR1 LNHNV and CDR2 YYDKDF come from the germline V gene (reference sequence). The CDR3 DNA sequence: TGTGCCACCAGCAGTAAGGGGGCTGGATACGAGCAGTACTTC. Protein product: CATSSKGAGYEQYF.

This chain joins TRBV11-2 and TRBJ2-7, with a possible D match to TRBD1 (6 bases). Trimming left V 5 bases short and J 2 bases short, with 16 bases between. The CDR3 runs 15 residues. CDR1 SGHAT and CDR2 FQNNGV come from the germline V gene. The CDR3 sequence is CASSIGPRDTYEQYF. In DNA form, the CDR3 reads TGTGCCAGCAGCATCGGTCCCCGGGACACCTACGAGCAGTACTTC.

This clone was seen only once. The rearrangement uses TRBV19 and TRBJ2-7, with a weak D call TRBD1 (6 bases). V shed 1 base and J shed 3 bases, with 10 bases lying between them. The length of the CDR3 is 14 residues. Germline V gene sequence: CDR1 LNHDA, CDR2 SQIVND (reference sequence). DNA of the CDR3: TGTGCCAGTAGTATAGCTCTACAGGGCTACGAGCAGTACTTC. Amino acid sequence: CASSIALQGYEQYF.

The table lists this clone with a few counts. The V gene is TRBV29-1, the J gene TRBJ1-2, with a possible D match to TRBD1 (5 bases). Trimming removed 5 bases at V and 4 bases at J, with 17 bases between. Germline V lookup: CDR1 SQVTM, CDR2 ANQGSEA. This CDR3 has 14 amino acids. DNA of the CDR3: TGCAGCGTTCCATGGCAGGGACTAGGCTATGGCTACACCTTC. Residues: CSVPWQGLGYGYTF. Complete variable domain (other parts from reference TRBV29-1 and TRBJ1-2): SAVISQKPSRDICQRGTSLTIQCQVDSQVTMMFWYRQQPGQSLTLIATANQGSEATYESGFVIDKFPISRPNLTFSTLTVSNMSPEDSSIYLCSVPWQGLGYGYTFGSGTRLTVV.

Details on this clone: Other DNA sequences within the sample encode an identical CDR3. The chain combines TRBV13 with TRBJ1-1, with TRBD1 matching 7 bases. V was pared by 4 bases and J by 6 bases, with 2 bases of the junction left unmatched. Germline CDR1 is PRHDT and CDR2 is FYEKMQ (reference sequence). This CDR3 contains 12 residues. CDR3: CASSSGTAEAFF. As DNA, the CDR3 is TGTGCCAGCAGCTCGGGGACAGCTGAAGCTTTCTTT.

J is TRBJ2-2 and V is TRBV7-9; perhaps TRBD2 as D (5 bases). V lost 8 bases to trimming and J lost 6 bases, with 16 bases between them. Germline lookup yields CDR1 SEHNR and CDR2 FQNEAQ (reference sequence). The CDR3 covers 14 residues. The CDR3 here is CASPALPGAGELFF. For the CDR3, the DNA is TGTGCCAGCCCAGCCCTGCCCGGGGCCGGGGAGCTGTTTTTT.

This clone was detected a few times. This rearrangement joins TRBV9 to TRBJ1-1; the D is unclear. Germline CDR1 and CDR2: SGDLS and YYNGEE. The CDR3 is made up of 13 amino acids. V was cut by 3 bases and J by 7 bases, with 13 bases left in between. Here the CDR3 DNA reads TGTGCCAGCAGCGGTGCCCCGCCGGGTGAAGCTTTCTTT. Its protein product is CASSGAPPGEAFF.

This chain joins TRBV4-1 and TRBJ2-7; the D call may be TRBD1 or TRBD2 (5 bases each). Germline CDR1 MGHRA, CDR2 YSYEKL. Trimming cost V 1 base and J 2 bases, with 12 bases left between them. CDR3 length: 15 amino acids. The CDR3 bases are TGCGCCAGCAGCCAAGTTTTGGGGACCACCTACGAGCAGTACTTC. Its translation is CASSQVLGTTYEQYF.

The chain joins TRBV19 to TRBJ2-1, with D possibly matching TRBD2 (5 bases). Germline V gives CDR1 LNHDA, CDR2 SQIVND (reference sequence). The V and J ends lost 7 bases and 12 bases respectively, with 19 bases between them. The CDR3 loop spans 13 amino acids. The DNA for the CDR3 is TGTGCCAGTATGGGGATCGTTGGCGGAGGGCAGTTCTTC. It encodes CASMGIVGGGQFF.